The 20 T cell receptor beta chains presented below share a single source sample, sequenced in a study of neurological immune-mediated disorders. From the 5' RACE reads, TCRdb called clonotypes with MiXCR, one entry per CDR3 protein. Of 65,000 to 85,000 distinct CDR3 sequences in the sample, roughly 3% were seen once. Input material: PBMCs. These receptors came from a woman in her forties or fifties with multiple sclerosis.

This clonotype was counted many times. J is TRBJ2-5 and V is TRBV4-2, with 8 bases lining up with TRBD2. The J segment lost 5 bases and the V segment lost 1 base, leaving 12 bases of the junction unmatched. CDR1 is LGHNA and CDR2 is YNFKEQ in the germline V gene. The CDR3 runs 17 residues. The CDR3 loop reads CASSQVTSGTRGETQYF. The CDR3 DNA is TGTGCCAGCAGCCAAGTTACTAGCGGAACGAGGGGGGAGACCCAGTACTTC.

This clonotype was seen at least ten times. This rearrangement joins TRBV5-1 to TRBJ1-6, with D perhaps TRBD1 (5 bases). This CDR3 is built from 12 residues. With 4 bases removed from V and 14 bases from J, the gap between germline ends came to 13 bases. Germline-derived CDR1 and CDR2 are SGHRS and YFSETQ. The CDR3 sequence is CASSPPPGSLHF. CDR3 DNA: TGCGCCAGCAGCCCCCCCCCAGGGTCCCTCCACTTT.

This clonotype was counted at least ten times. The chain employs TRBV11-2 and TRBJ2-5, with 8 bases fitting TRBD1. The V segment lost 2 bases and the J segment 3 bases; nucleotides outside the gene matches: 8. CDR1 and CDR2 from the germline V gene are SGHAT and FQNNGV. The CDR3 is 16 residues long. The CDR3 bases are TGTGCCAGCAGCTTACTGACCGGGACAGGTGAAGAGACCCAGTACTTC. The encoded protein is CASSLLTGTGEETQYF.

This clonotype has at least ten counts. The V gene is TRBV20-1, the J gene TRBJ2-4; 7 bases map to TRBD2. V lost 2 bases and J lost 2; bases outside the gene matches: 6. The germline V gene encodes CDR1 DFQATT and CDR2 SNEGSKA (reference sequence). This CDR3 has 15 amino acids. The CDR3 nucleotides are TGCAGTGCTAGATCCAGCGGGGTCCCCAAAAACATTCAGTACTTC. Its translation: CSARSSGVPKNIQYF.

The chain is built from TRBV7-2 and TRBJ2-3; 7 bases line up with TRBD2. The V gene end was trimmed by 5 bases and the J gene end by 6 bases; junction bases not matched to a gene: 8. Germline V gives CDR1 SGHTA, CDR2 FQGNSA. The CDR3 loop spans 14 amino acids. The CDR3 DNA follows: TGTGCCAGCAGCGCTACCTTCGGGGGGGATACGCAGTATTTT. Residues: CASSATFGGDTQYF.

This clonotype was counted ten times or more. The chain employs TRBV5-1 and TRBJ1-1; 7 nucleotides match TRBD1. The CDR3 consists of 15 residues. The V gene end was trimmed by 0 bases and the J gene end by 8 bases; junction bases not matched to a gene: 10. CDR1 and CDR2 from the germline V gene are SGHRS and YFSETQ. The CDR3 here is CASSLGTGLPVEAFF. The CDR3 nucleotides read TGCGCCAGCAGCTTGGGGACAGGCCTTCCCGTCGAAGCTTTCTTT.

This clonotype was seen many times. The chain has TRBV20-1 and TRBJ2-1; 9 nucleotides align to TRBD1. V gave up 3 bases and J gave up 5 bases; unmatched junction bases: 8. CDR3 length: 15 amino acids. The germline V gene has CDR1 DFQATT and CDR2 SNEGSKA (reference sequence). The CDR3 coding sequence is TGCAGTGCTAGGGAGGACAGGGGATTCGACAATGAGCAGTTCTTC. It is translated as CSAREDRGFDNEQFF.

This clonotype appeared a few times. This chain joins TRBV5-1 and TRBJ2-3, with 8 bases aligning to TRBD1. Looked up from germline, CDR1 is SGHRS and CDR2 is YFSETQ. J lost 3 bases, V lost 4 bases, and 10 bases had no gene match. CDR3 length: 16 residues. The CDR3 DNA reads TGCGCCAGCAGCGTCCCCCGGGACAGGATAACAGATACGCAGTATTTT. Its translation is CASSVPRDRITDTQYF.

This clonotype has ten or more counts. V gene TRBV20-1 combines with J gene TRBJ2-2, with 12 bases aligning to TRBD2. CDR1 and CDR2 (germline): DFQATT, SNEGSKA (reference sequence). The CDR3 runs to 14 residues. After removal of 5 bases from V and 8 bases from J, the junction contained 6 bases not matched to a gene. This CDR3 is CSASSGGATGELFF. As DNA, the CDR3 is TGCAGTGCTTCTAGCGGGGGGGCCACTGGGGAGCTGTTTTTT.

Note on this clonotype: A much larger clone is a single base away; this may be a read error. This sequence joins TRBV20-1 and TRBJ2-7; 8 bases line up with TRBD2. V lost 3 bases and J lost 2; bases outside the gene matches: 6. CDR3 size: 14 residues. From germline, CDR1 is DFQATT and CDR2 SNEGSKA (reference sequence). The chain's CDR3 is CSASASGSAYEQYF. Written as DNA, the CDR3 is TGCAGTGCTAGTGCTAGCGGGTCGGCCTACGAGCAGTACTTC.

This clonotype showed up many times. V is TRBV6-5 and J is TRBJ2-3; D remains unclear. CDR3 length: 16 residues. Germline V gene sequence: CDR1 MNHEY, CDR2 SVGAGI. Deletions cut 0 bases from V and 1 base from J, with 11 bases between. The CDR3 sequence: CASSYSTISGTDTQYF. CDR3 in DNA: TGTGCCAGCAGTTACTCGACCATCTCGGGCACAGATACGCAGTATTTT.

This clonotype was detected many times. The rearrangement joins TRBV5-1 to TRBJ2-6; D is uncertain. Germline assignment: CDR1 SGHRS and CDR2 YFSETQ. V lost 1 base, J lost 1 base, and 6 bases lay in between. The CDR3 is 15 residues long. CDR3 sequence: CASSLLASGANVLTF. The CDR3 nucleotides are TGCGCCAGCAGCTTGTTGGCGTCTGGGGCCAACGTCCTGACTTTC. The variable domain in full, with the rest retrieved from reference TRBV5-1 and TRBJ2-6, is KAGVTQTPRYLIKTRGQQVTLSCSPISGHRSVSWYQQTPGQGLQFLFEYFSETQRNKGNFPGRFSGRQFSNSRSEMNVSTLELGDSALYLCASSLLASGANVLTFGAGSRLTVL.

This clonotype showed up many times. This chain connects TRBV9 to TRBJ1-1; D might be TRBD1 (6 bases). Deletions cut 4 bases from V and 3 bases from J, with 31 bases between. In germline, CDR1 is SGDLS, CDR2 YYNGEE. The CDR3 loop spans 20 amino acids. CDR3 protein: CASSLLGLEGVSPRDTEAFF. CDR3 in DNA: TGTGCCAGCAGCCTACTTGGTCTTGAGGGGGTATCCCCTAGGGACACTGAAGCTTTCTTT.

This clonotype was recorded at least ten times. The chain couples TRBV18 to TRBJ2-5; D is ambiguous. The germline V and J ends were trimmed by 5 bases and 5 bases, with 9 bases remaining between them. This CDR3 region has 12 residues. Germline CDR1 KGHSH, CDR2 LQKENI. The CDR3 reads CASSSQRETQYF. CDR3 DNA sequence: TGTGCCAGCTCATCTCAGAGGGAGACCCAGTACTTC.

This clonotype has a count of ten or more. The rearrangement joins TRBV5-1 to TRBJ1-2; D remains ambiguous. Germline CDR1 reads SGHRS; CDR2 reads YFSETQ. The CDR3 contains 13 residues. The V end lost 0 bases, the J end lost 8 bases, and 11 bases lay between the germline ends. The CDR3 is CASSLGGVSGYTF. In DNA, the CDR3 is TGCGCCAGCAGCTTGGGCGGGGTGAGCGGCTACACCTTC.

CDR3 DNA: TGTGCCAGCGGGGCTAGCGGGATTACCTACGAGCAGTACTTC. Its protein is CASGASGITYEQYF. V usage is TRBV6-2 or TRBV6-3 and J usage is TRBJ2-7, with 9 bases fitting TRBD2. CDR3 length: 14 amino acids. The junction had 7 bases not matched to a gene; V was cut back by 8 bases and J by 2 bases. Per germline, CDR1 MNHEY and CDR2 SVGEGT.

This clonotype was recorded many times. J is TRBJ2-3 and V is TRBV5-1; maybe TRBD2 (6 bases). CDR1 SGHRS and CDR2 YFSETQ come from the germline V gene. This CDR3 spans 14 amino acids. V gave up 4 bases and J gave up 6 bases, with 15 bases separating them. CDR3 sequence (DNA): TGCGCCAGCAGCGAGGGACTCCAAGGGGATACGCAGTATTTT. Protein sequence: CASSEGLQGDTQYF.

This clonotype was counted at least ten times. V is TRBV20-1 and J is TRBJ2-1, with 11 bases aligning to TRBD2. The CDR3 extends over 16 amino acids. Germline V CDR1 and CDR2: DFQATT, SNEGSKA (reference sequence). V gave up 2 bases and J gave up 9 bases; unmatched junction bases: 12. The CDR3: CSARQLLAGAVSEQFF. The DNA of the CDR3 is TGCAGTGCTAGACAATTACTAGCGGGAGCCGTGAGTGAGCAGTTCTTC.

Ten or more counts support this clonotype. The V and J genes are TRBV10-3 and TRBJ2-7; D unclear. V was trimmed by 6 bases and J by 2 bases, leaving 11 bases between them. The germline CDR1 and CDR2 sequences are ENHRY and SYGVKD. The CDR3 consists of 13 residues. Written as DNA, the CDR3 is TGTGCCATCAGGTCTTCCGCAACCTACGAGCAGTACGTC. It is translated as CAIRSSATYEQYV.

This clonotype appeared many times. J is TRBJ1-1 and V is TRBV20-1; D ambiguous. CDR1 and CDR2 from the germline V gene are DFQATT and SNEGSKA (reference sequence). The CDR3 extends over 13 amino acids. V shed 4 bases and J shed 3 bases, with 12 bases lying between them. The CDR3 DNA reads as TGCAGTGCTATCGGCCGGGCAGACACTGAAGCTTTCTTT. Translated: CSAIGRADTEAFF.